The entry below describes one TCR beta chain. Treatment defined: preoperative locoregional IRX-2 cytokine immunotherapy. Samples came from a phase Ib trial of preoperative locoregional IRX-2 cytokine immunotherapy. Measured with immunoSEQ multiplex PCR; TCRdb has only the in-frame clones, and not every one. Among 11,000 or so clones listed, around 75% were seen once. The V end was cut by 6 bases, the J end by 8 bases, with 19 bases between. The CDR3 has 14 residues. Germline values: CDR1 MRHNA, CDR2 SNTAGT. The data belong to a study of preoperative IRX-2 immunotherapy in early breast cancer. The receptor comes from a human donor with breast cancer. The V and J genes are TRBV6-4 and TRBJ1-1; no reliable D call. The input for sequencing was lymph node tissue, taken before IRX-2 immunotherapy. The CDR3 coding sequence is TGTGCCAGCAGACGATTCGATCCTAGGGAGGAAGCTTTCTTT. Translated: CASRRFDPREEAFF.